A selection of T cell receptor beta chains follows, all from one sample in a study of shared clonotypes between healthy human individuals. The protocol was immunoSEQ multiplex PCR, while the TCRdb copy is restricted to in-frame clones and leaves out a portion. The sample has 2,500,000 or so clones, under 95% seen once. The sample comprised naive CD4+ T cells from PBMCs. The receptors here all came from a man aged 18 to 29 in good health. Some clones in this sample may be carry-over from other donors' samples. Both conserved end residues are part of each CDR3. D genes are given only for firm matches. The listing skips clone size in some rows; elsewhere it reads once, few, many or a size class.

NA TRBJ1-1 few TRBV28 TGTGCCAGCAGTTTCCGTGAAGCTTTCTTT CASSFREAFF
NA TRBJ1-1 NA TRBV5-4 TGTGCCAGCAGCTCTGGGGGCACTGAAGCTTTCTTT CASSSGGTEAFF
NA TRBJ2-7 NA TRBV7-3 TGTGCCAGCAGCCCTTCCTCCTACGAGCAGTACTTC CASSPSSYEQYF
TRBD2 TRBJ2-3 NA TRBV10-3 TGTGCCATCGGGGGACTAGCGGGTAACGATCCCACTAGCACAGATACGCAGTATTTT CAIGGLAGNDPTSTDTQYF
NA TRBJ2-2 NA TRBV5-4 TGTGCCAGCACCTCAAGGACCGGGGAGCTGTTTTTT CASTSRTGELFF
NA TRBJ2-7 NA TRBV5-1 TGCGCCAGCAGCTTGGGGGGGAGGACTCCCTACGAGCAGTACTTC CASSLGGRTPYEQYF
TRBD1 TRBJ2-4 NA TRBV15 TGTGCCACCAGCAGAGGACAGGGGACGGGCATTCAGTACTTC CATSRGQGTGIQYF
NA TRBJ2-2 NA TRBV6-1 TGTGCCAGCCGCTACAGGGTGGGCGGCACCGGGGAGCTGTTTTTT CASRYRVGGTGELFF
TRBD2 TRBJ2-1 NA TRBV7-2 TGTGCCAGCAGCTTATATAGCGGGAGAGCCTACAATGAGCAGTTCTTC CASSLYSGRAYNEQFF
NA TRBJ2-1 NA TRBV7-2 TGTGCCAGCAGCTCCTTCCCCTACAATGAGCAGTTCTTC CASSSFPYNEQFF
NA TRBJ1-1 NA TRBV18 TGTGCCAGCTCACCAAGCAACGCTGTGAGGCACACTGAAGCTTTCTTT CASSPSNAVRHTEAFF
NA TRBJ2-7 NA TRBV6-1 TGTGCCAGCAGTGCGGCGGACCTGCCCACGACCGAGCAGTACTTC CASSAADLPTTEQYF
NA TRBJ1-1 once TRBV9 TGTGCCAGCAGCTCAGGCGGTTTGGACTTTACCCCTGAAGCTTTCTTT CASSSGGLDFTPEAFF
NA TRBJ1-1 NA TRBV27 TGTGCCAGCAGTTCTTGGGGCAACAGGGCCGCTGAAGCTTTCTTT CASSSWGNRAAEAFF
NA TRBJ2-3 NA TRBV4-1 TGCGCCAGCAGCCCGGACCGCGTTTCAGATACGCAGTATTTT CASSPDRVSDTQYF
NA TRBJ1-5 NA TRBV5-1 TGCGCCAGCAGCTTGGATACTAGTAATCAGCCCCAGCATTTT CASSLDTSNQPQHF
NA TRBJ2-3 NA TRBV29-1 TGCAGCGTTGACAGGGGTTCTAAAGATACGCAGTATTTT CSVDRGSKDTQYF
TRBD1 TRBJ2-2 NA TRBV5-1 TGCGCCAGCAGCTTCACAGGGGGCACCGGGGAGCTGTTTTTT CASSFTGGTGELFF
NA TRBJ2-7 NA TRBV19 TGTGCCAGTAGTTTTACGGGCCAACCCTACGAGCAGTACTTC CASSFTGQPYEQYF
NA TRBJ2-3 once TRBV5-4 TGTGCCAGCAGCGAGTCTGGTCCCCACACAGATACGCAGTATTTT CASSESGPHTDTQYF
TRBD2 TRBJ2-2 NA TRBV18 TGTGCCAGCTCACCACCTTTCCTAGCGGGAGGTACCGGGGAGCTGTTTTTT CASSPPFLAGGTGELFF
TRBD1 TRBJ2-3 NA TRBV2 TGTGCCAGCAGATTAATACAGGGGGCGGTCGATACGCAGTATTTT CASRLIQGAVDTQYF
NA TRBJ1-1 NA TRBV6-6 TGTGCCAGCACACCAGACGGGGGGGGGAGATTTGAAGCTTTCTTT CASTPDGGGRFEAFF
NA TRBJ2-1 NA TRBV5-1 TGCGCCAGCAGGGGTCATGGGACTAGGGGGCTGGGCTACAATGAGCAGTTCTTC CASRGHGTRGLGYNEQFF
NA TRBJ2-5 NA TRBV14 TGTGCCAGCAGCCCCGCAGGATGGGAAGAGACCCAGTACTTC CASSPAGWEETQYF
NA TRBJ2-7 NA TRBV19 TGTGCCAGTAGTAAACAGGGACCTCGGGCCTCCTACGAGCAGTACTTC CASSKQGPRASYEQYF
TRBD1 TRBJ1-1 once TRBV19 TGTGCCAGTAGTCCCGAACCCGAGACAGGGGAGATTCTAGCTTTCTTT CASSPEPETGEILAFF
TRBD1 TRBJ1-2 NA TRBV6-1 TGTGCCAGCAGTGACGACAGGGGCCTCTATGGCTACACCTTC CASSDDRGLYGYTF
TRBD2 TRBJ2-1 NA TRBV29-1 TGCAGCGCAGCGGGAGACTCCTACAATGAGCAGTTCTTC CSAAGDSYNEQFF
TRBD1 TRBJ2-5 NA TRBV15 TGTGCCACCAGGGGGACAGGACAGCTACAATTTGAGACCCAGTACTTC CATRGTGQLQFETQYF
NA TRBJ1-2 NA TRBV5-6 TGTGCCAGCCGCCTAGAGGGGCAATATGGCTACACCTTC CASRLEGQYGYTF
NA TRBJ2-5 NA TRBV10-3 TGTGCCATCAGTGAGTCCCGGGGAACGGGAGAGACCCAGTACTTC CAISESRGTGETQYF
TRBD2 TRBJ2-5 NA TRBV7-8 TGTGCCAGCGGTGAAACCGGGACTAAACAAGAGACCCAGTACTTC CASGETGTKQETQYF
NA TRBJ2-5 NA TRBV2 TGTGCCAGCAGTCCACGAGGGCCCCGTAGGACCCAGTACTTC CASSPRGPRRTQYF
TRBD2 TRBJ2-5 NA TRBV10-2 TGCGCCAGCAGTCGGGGGGAAGGAGAGACCCAGTACTTC CASSRGEGETQYF
NA TRBJ1-2 NA TRBV5-1 TGCGCCAGCAGCTTCCGGGGCGACTATGGCTACACCTTC CASSFRGDYGYTF
NA TRBJ2-1 NA TRBV5-1 TGCGCCAGCAGCTTGAAGTCGTCGGTAGCAGTTATTGACAATGAGCAGTTCTTC CASSLKSSVAVIDNEQFF
NA TRBJ1-1 NA TRBV7-9 TGTGCCAGCAGCTTAAACAGGCGGGGCACTGAAGCTCTCTTT CASSLNRRGTEALF
NA TRBJ1-5 few TRBV11-1 TGTGCCAGCAGCTTGGACGCACGTCGGGATCAGCCCCAGCATTTT CASSLDARRDQPQHF
NA TRBJ1-2 NA TRBV18 TGTGCCAGCTCACCATCTCCCCAGACAAACTATGGCTACACCTTC CASSPSPQTNYGYTF
TRBD1 TRBJ2-5 NA TRBV28 TGTGCCAGCAGTTTAGGGACAGGGGAGACCCAGTACTTC CASSLGTGETQYF
TRBD1 TRBJ2-3 NA TRBV6-6 TGTGCCAGCAGCAGGGACAGGAGCACAGATACGCAGTATTTT CASSRDRSTDTQYF
NA TRBJ1-1 NA TRBV15 TGTGCCACCAGCAACCAGGTGAACACTGAAGCTTTCTTT CATSNQVNTEAFF
NA TRBJ2-7 few TRBV6-1 TGTGCCAGCAGTGCCAGCTCCTACGAGCAGTACTTC CASSASSYEQYF
TRBD2 TRBJ2-1 NA TRBV6-4 TGTGCCAGCTCTAGCGGGAGACCCCATGAGCAGTTCTTC CASSSGRPHEQFF
NA TRBJ2-7 NA TRBV7-3 TGTGCCAGCAGCCCCACAGGGTCTCCTCCCTACGAGCAGTACTTC CASSPTGSPPYEQYF
NA TRBJ2-7 NA TRBV6-5 TGTGCCAGCAGATCCCCTCAGGGGTCCGGGCAGTACTTC CASRSPQGSGQYF
NA TRBJ2-7 NA TRBV6-6 TGTGCCAGCAGTTACCGGGGCCCGGACGGTGACTGGAGTTACTTC CASSYRGPDGDWSYF
TRBD1 TRBJ2-3 NA TRBV7-3 TGTGCCAGCAGCTTAGGGGACAGGGGGCGCGAAGATACGCAGTATTTT CASSLGDRGREDTQYF